The 27 T cell receptor beta chains given below trace back to one sample, sequenced in a study of blood T cell repertoires in COVID-19. Only in-frame clones appear in the TCRdb table, and some are missing; sequencing was by immunoSEQ multiplex PCR. The sample shows tens of thousands of clones, just over 85% of them seen only once. Input material: peripheral blood. These receptors came from a woman of 80 years or more with active or convalescent COVID-19.

The rearrangement links TRBV7-6 to TRBJ2-7, with 7 nucleotides matching TRBD1. The CDR3 is made up of 16 amino acids. The V gene end was trimmed by 4 bases and the J gene end by 0 bases; junction bases not matched to a gene: 9. Germline CDR1 and CDR2: SGHVS and FNYEAQ. CDR3 loop: CASSSTGAPLSYEQYF. The CDR3 nucleotides read TGTGCCAGCAGCTCAACAGGGGCCCCCCTCTCCTACGAGCAGTACTTC.

The chain employs TRBV7-9 and TRBJ2-4; weak D call: TRBD1 (5 bases). This CDR3 has 13 amino acids. V shed 4 bases and J shed 7 bases, with 11 bases lying between them. Germline V gene data show CDR1 as SEHNR and CDR2 as FQNEAQ (reference sequence). CDR3 amino acids: CASSSAGWNIQYF. In DNA, the CDR3 is TGTGCCAGCAGCTCGGCAGGGTGGAACATTCAGTACTTC.

V gene TRBV5-8 combines with J gene TRBJ2-7; maybe TRBD2 (6 bases). The germline CDR1 and CDR2 sequences are SGHTS and YDEGEE. This CDR3 comprises 15 residues. V dropped 6 bases and J dropped 1 base, with 17 bases sitting between them. Here the CDR3 reads CASKGRAGRSYEQYF. Written as DNA, the CDR3 is TGTGCCAGCAAGGGGCGGGCAGGGAGGTCCTACGAGCAGTACTTC. The whole variable domain, remainder taken from reference TRBV5-8 and TRBJ2-7, is EAGVTQSPTHLIKTRGQQATLRCSPISGHTSVYWYQQALGLGLQFLLWYDEGEERNRGNFPPRFSGRQFPNYSSELNVNALELEDSALYLCASKGRAGRSYEQYFGPGTRLTVT.

The chain links TRBV6-5 to TRBJ1-1; D is unclear. The CDR3 has 12 amino acids. Germline CDR1 reads MNHEY; CDR2 reads SVGAGI. Trimming shortened V by 8 bases and J by 11 bases, and 18 bases separated the two germline ends. CDR3 residues: CASRSDGLRAFF. The CDR3 bases are TGTGCCAGCCGGTCTGATGGGCTACGGGCTTTCTTT.

This chain uses TRBV6-6 with TRBJ1-1, with a possible D match to TRBD1 (5 bases). V shed 6 bases and J shed 6 bases, with 14 bases lying between them. Germline V gene sequence: CDR1 MNHNY, CDR2 SVGAGI (reference sequence). This CDR3 is 13 amino acids long. As DNA, the CDR3 is TGTGCCAGCAGCGGGGGGTCTAAGGCTGAAGCTTTCTTT. Translating it yields CASSGGSKAEAFF.

The chain carries TRBV5-4 and TRBJ1-2, with D possibly being TRBD1 (6 bases). CDR1 is SGHNT and CDR2 is YYREEE in the germline V gene (reference sequence). The length of the CDR3 is 13 residues. Trimming shortened V by 4 bases and J by 5 bases, and 12 bases separated the two germline ends. The CDR3: CASSAGVGYGYTF. CDR3 sequence (DNA): TGTGCCAGCAGCGCAGGGGTAGGTTATGGCTACACCTTC.

V and J are TRBV29-1 and TRBJ2-3, with D uncertain. Looked up from germline, CDR1 is SQVTM and CDR2 is ANQGSEA. The CDR3 has 16 amino acids. Trimming stripped 0 bases from V and 0 bases from J, with 13 bases between. CDR3 bases: TGCAGCGTTGAAGATCGCCTGAGTACTAGCACAGATACGCAGTATTTT. The encoded protein is CSVEDRLSTSTDTQYF.

The chain has TRBV6-2 or TRBV6-3 and TRBJ1-2; D gene unclear. This CDR3 comprises 12 residues. V was trimmed by 5 bases and J by 5 bases, leaving 9 bases between them. Germline V gene sequence: CDR1 MNHEY, CDR2 SVGEGT. The CDR3 sequence: CASSPQWYGYTF. The CDR3 DNA reads as TGTGCCAGCAGTCCCCAGTGGTATGGCTACACCTTC.

This clone was recorded once. The gene calls are TRBV18 and TRBJ1-1, with 8 nucleotides matching TRBD1. This CDR3 spans 17 amino acids. CDR1 and CDR2 (germline): KGHSH, LQKENI. V lost 6 bases, J lost 1 base, and 13 bases stayed unmatched. The CDR3 spells CASSPRDRGGTNTEAFF. The DNA of the CDR3 is TGTGCCAGCTCGCCCAGAGACAGGGGAGGGACGAACACTGAAGCTTTCTTT.

The chain uses TRBV2 and TRBJ1-6; unclear D gene. The V end was cut by 6 bases, the J end by 0 bases, with 12 bases between. The CDR3 has 16 amino acids. Germline-derived CDR1 and CDR2 are SNHLY and FYNNEI. The CDR3 protein is CASRPGTSSYNSPLHF. CDR3 nucleotide sequence: TGTGCCAGCAGGCCGGGTACGAGCTCCTATAATTCACCCCTCCACTTT.

The chain joins TRBV6-5 to TRBJ1-4, with 7 bases fitting TRBD1. Germline CDR1 reads MNHEY; CDR2 reads SVGAGI. There are 15 residues in the CDR3. V lost 0 bases and J lost 7; bases outside the gene matches: 5. The CDR3 region has the DNA TGTGCCAGCAGTTACTCGCGGAGGGGGCTTGAAAAACTGTTTTTT. Protein product: CASSYSRRGLEKLFF.

The chain is built from TRBV7-3 and TRBJ2-7, with 12 bases identical to TRBD1. J gave up 5 bases and V 1 base, and 9 bases lay outside the gene matches. The CDR3 spans 17 residues. CDR1 is SGHTA, CDR2 FQGTGA, per germline. Here the CDR3 DNA reads TGTGCCAGCAGCTTAAACCCCCGGGACAGGGGGCGGAACGAGCAGTACTTC. Its protein product is CASSLNPRDRGRNEQYF.

This chain joins TRBV5-4 and TRBJ1-2, with 7 bases matching TRBD1. With V trimmed by 0 bases and J by 8 bases, 10 bases remained unmatched. Germline-derived CDR1 and CDR2 are SGHNT and YYREEE (reference sequence). This CDR3 is built from 15 residues. The CDR3 bases are TGTGCCAGCAGCTTGGCCTTACAGGGGACGGAGGGCTACACCTTC. Residues: CASSLALQGTEGYTF.

The chain uses TRBV3-1 (or the pseudogene TRBV3-2) and TRBJ2-6; 7 bases line up with TRBD2. After removal of 4 bases from V and 2 bases from J, the junction contained 5 bases not matched to a gene. Germline V gene data show CDR1 as LGHDT and CDR2 as YNNKEL (reference sequence). The CDR3 spans 16 residues. As DNA, the CDR3 is TGTGCCAGCAGCCTTTTGGGGAGGGCTGGGGCCAACGTCCTGACTTTC. Protein product: CASSLLGRAGANVLTF.

The chain carries TRBV5-1 and TRBJ1-2; D gene uncertain. Germline V CDR1 and CDR2: SGHRS, YFSETQ. V lost 0 bases, J lost 6 bases, and 12 bases lay in between. CDR3 size: 14 residues. The CDR3 coding sequence is TGCGCCAGCAGCTTGGGCGGGTTAGGTCATGGCTACACCTTC. This encodes CASSLGGLGHGYTF.

The chain recombines TRBV6-4 with TRBJ1-5; D is uncertain. The CDR3 covers 13 residues. Germline V gene lookup returns CDR1 MRHNA and CDR2 SNTAGT. Between the trimmed V and J ends, which lost 6 bases and 5 bases, there was a span of 11 bases. CDR3 coding DNA: TGTGCCAGCAGCCAGGATTCTGATCAGCCCCAGCATTTT. It encodes CASSQDSDQPQHF.

The chain recombines TRBV18 with TRBJ1-3; a weak D match, TRBD1 (5 bases). The CDR3 sequence is 14 residues long. Germline V gives CDR1 KGHSH, CDR2 LQKENI. Trimming left V 1 base short and J 2 bases short, with 6 bases between. CDR3: CASSPRGAGNTIYF. CDR3 nucleotide sequence: TGTGCCAGCTCACCACGGGGGGCTGGAAACACCATATATTTT.

The V gene is TRBV4-3, the J gene TRBJ2-1; D unclear. The germline CDR1 and CDR2 sequences are LGHNA and YSLEER. Trimming left V 0 bases short and J 2 bases short, with 11 bases between. This CDR3 spans 16 amino acids. The CDR3, as DNA: TGCGCCAGCAGCCAAGATTGGGCGATCGCCTACAATGAGCAGTTCTTC. It specifies CASSQDWAIAYNEQFF.

The J gene is TRBJ2-7, the V gene TRBV12-3 or TRBV12-4; 8 bases are a match to TRBD1. V lost 5 bases to trimming and J lost 6 bases; unmatched junction nucleotides: 6. This CDR3 region has 13 residues. CDR3 sequence (DNA): TGTGCCAGCAGTCCGCAGGGGGCCGGCGAGCAGTACTTC. Translated: CASSPQGAGEQYF.

The V gene is TRBV19, the J gene TRBJ2-5; 8 nucleotides align to TRBD2. Trimming took 3 bases from V and 5 from J; bases not matched to a gene: 14. This CDR3 comprises 17 residues. Germline V gene data show CDR1 as LNHDA and CDR2 as SQIVND (reference sequence). Here the CDR3 reads CASSIRPGGAGVETQYF. The CDR3 DNA sequence: TGTGCCAGTAGTATCAGGCCGGGGGGAGCGGGAGTTGAGACCCAGTACTTC.

The chain links TRBV28 to TRBJ2-7; a possible D gene is TRBD1 (6 bases). This CDR3 comprises 16 residues. V lost 4 bases, J lost 5 bases, and 21 bases lay in between. Germline loops: CDR1 MDHEN, CDR2 SYDVKM. In nucleotides, the CDR3 is TGTGCCAGCAGTTGGCTGTCGGTAGGGGACATTGACGAGCAGTACTTC. It is translated as CASSWLSVGDIDEQYF.

The gene calls are TRBV5-1 and TRBJ2-5; tentative D call: TRBD1 (5 bases). V gave up 4 bases and J gave up 5 bases, with 18 bases separating them. Per germline, CDR1 SGHRS and CDR2 YFSETQ. The CDR3 has 15 amino acids. The CDR3 protein is CASSIKGPVEETQYF. As DNA, the CDR3 is TGCGCCAGCAGCATTAAGGGGCCGGTGGAGGAGACCCAGTACTTC.

Here the CDR3 reads CASSSQGGPGQVDTQYF. The CDR3 bases are TGTGCCAGCAGCTCCCAAGGTGGACCGGGACAGGTCGATACGCAGTATTTT. The rearrangement joins TRBV7-2 to TRBJ2-3; 8 bases are shared with TRBD1. Germline CDR1 SGHTA, CDR2 FQGNSA. The CDR3 is 17 amino acids. The V segment lost 4 bases and the J segment 6 bases; nucleotides outside the gene matches: 15.

V usage is TRBV14 and J usage is TRBJ1-6, with a possible D match to TRBD1 (6 bases). Per the germline V gene, CDR1 is SGHDN and CDR2 is FVKESK. The germline V and J ends were trimmed by 4 bases and 7 bases, with 14 bases remaining between them. The CDR3 loop spans 15 amino acids. The CDR3 nucleotides read TGTGCCAGCAGCCCGAGCCGCAGGGGAAATTCACCCCTCCACTTT. Amino acids: CASSPSRRGNSPLHF.

This clone came up once. A junction boundary mismatches the germline segment, possibly from a read error. V gene TRBV2 combines with J gene TRBJ2-7; a weak D match, TRBD1 (6 bases). CDR1 and CDR2 from the germline V gene are SNHLY and FYNNEI. This CDR3 contains 13 residues. The DNA for the CDR3 is TGTGCCAGCAGTTTACAGGGCTCCAACGAGCAGTACTTC. Residues: CASSLQGSNEQYF.

The chain has TRBV4-2 and TRBJ2-7; D uncertain. The germline V and J ends were trimmed by 0 bases and 3 bases, with 9 bases remaining between them. This CDR3 has 14 amino acids. Looked up from germline, CDR1 is LGHNA and CDR2 is YNFKEQ. CDR3 coding DNA: TGTGCCAGCAGCCAAGAGTTACTTAACTACGAGCAGTACTTC. Translation: CASSQELLNYEQYF.

The J gene is TRBJ2-3, the V gene TRBV10-2; 11 positions agree with TRBD2. V lost 8 bases and J lost 0; bases outside the gene matches: 4. In germline, CDR1 is WSHSY, CDR2 SAAADI. This CDR3 region has 15 residues. The CDR3 DNA follows: TGCGCCAGCCGTCGACTAGCGGGGAGCACAGATACGCAGTATTTT. This translates into CASRRLAGSTDTQYF.